This T cell receptor (beta chain) was retrieved from a study of cytotoxic CD8 clonotypes in ibrutinib-treated CLL. Trimming took 2 bases from V and 11 from J, leaving 22 bases between them. The germline gives CDR1 MNHNS, CDR2 SASEGT. The CDR3 contains 17 residues. TCRdb keeps only in-frame clones here, not all; method: immunoSEQ multiplex PCR. The profile shows over 100,000 clones, approximately 85% of them singletons. The source of this sequence is a human donor with chronic lymphocytic leukemia. V usage is TRBV6-1 and J usage is TRBJ2-6, with D perhaps given as TRBD1 or TRBD2 (6 bases each). The sequenced sample was PBMCs, obtained after 24 months of ibrutinib treatment. The chain's CDR3 is CASSETGALGVRDVLTF. CDR3 sequence (DNA): TGTGCCAGCAGTGAAACGGGGGCGCTAGGGGTGAGGGACGTCCTGACTTTC.